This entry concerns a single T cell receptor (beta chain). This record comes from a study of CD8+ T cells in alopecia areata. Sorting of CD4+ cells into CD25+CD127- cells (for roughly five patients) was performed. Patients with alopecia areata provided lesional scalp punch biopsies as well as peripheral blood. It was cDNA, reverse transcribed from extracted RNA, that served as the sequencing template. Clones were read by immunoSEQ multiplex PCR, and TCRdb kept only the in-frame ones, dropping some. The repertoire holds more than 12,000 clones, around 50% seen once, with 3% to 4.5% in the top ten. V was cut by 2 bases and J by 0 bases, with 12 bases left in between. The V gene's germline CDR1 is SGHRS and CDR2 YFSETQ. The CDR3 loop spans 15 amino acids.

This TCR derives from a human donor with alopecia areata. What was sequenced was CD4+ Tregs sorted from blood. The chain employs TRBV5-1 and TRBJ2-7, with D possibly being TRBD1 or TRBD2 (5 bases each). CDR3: CASSFGAANSYEQYF. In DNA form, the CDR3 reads TGCGCCAGCAGCTTCGGGGCGGCTAACTCCTACGAGCAGTACTTC.